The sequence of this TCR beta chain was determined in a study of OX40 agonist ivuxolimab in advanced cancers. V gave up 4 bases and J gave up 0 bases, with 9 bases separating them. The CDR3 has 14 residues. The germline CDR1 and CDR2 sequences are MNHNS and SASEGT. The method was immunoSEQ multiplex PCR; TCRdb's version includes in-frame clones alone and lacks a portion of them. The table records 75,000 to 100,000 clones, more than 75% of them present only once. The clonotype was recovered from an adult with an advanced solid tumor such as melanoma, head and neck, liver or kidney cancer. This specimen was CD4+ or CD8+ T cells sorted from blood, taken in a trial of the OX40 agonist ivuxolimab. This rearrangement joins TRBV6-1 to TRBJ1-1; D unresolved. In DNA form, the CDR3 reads TGTGCCAGCAGTGTAGAGCTAATGAACACTGAAGCTTTCTTT. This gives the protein CASSVELMNTEAFF.